This TCR beta chain was profiled in a study of T cell responses to AZD1222 COVID-19 vaccine. Assay: immunoSEQ multiplex PCR; the TCRdb copy retains only in-frame clones and omits some. The table has around 190,000 clones, about 86% seen once. Per germline, CDR1 MRHNA and CDR2 SNTAGT. This CDR3 comprises 15 residues. V was cut by 3 bases and J by 2 bases, with 12 bases left in between. The starting material was peripheral blood, obtained 28 days after the second AZD1222 dose. The rearrangement links TRBV6-4 to TRBJ2-3; TRBD2 is a possible D gene (7 bases). The receptor was derived from an adult who received the AZD1222 COVID-19 vaccine. The CDR3 region is CASSETGGPTDTQYF. The DNA for the CDR3 is TGTGCCAGCAGTGAAACGGGGGGCCCCACAGATACGCAGTATTTT.